This section outlines one T cell receptor (beta chain) sequence together with its context. What it binds is unknown. The sample is drawn from a study of T cell responses to AZD1222 COVID-19 vaccine. Study-level points and caveats: Donor demographics were predominantly white British with a female majority; clonal diversity may be underestimated. Increased Spike-specific TCR breadth and depth were observed after two AZD1222 doses.

CDR1 is LNHDA, CDR2 SQIVND, per germline (reference sequence). The CDR3 is made up of 13 amino acids. V was shortened by 8 bases and J by 5 bases, with 15 bases between the two germline ends. TCRdb's copy holds only in-frame clones and misses some; the assay was immunoSEQ multiplex PCR. The sample lists tens of thousands of clones, over 85% occurring once. The clonotype was recovered from an adult in good health. The genes are TRBV19 and TRBJ1-2; weak D call: TRBD1 (5 bases). Sequencing was performed on peripheral blood, taken on day 0 of AZD1222 vaccination. This CDR3 is CASFAGNWYGYTF. CDR3 sequence (DNA): TGTGCCAGTTTCGCAGGGAATTGGTATGGCTACACCTTC.